The sequence of this TCR beta chain was determined in a study of cytomegalovirus exposure and HLA in healthy donors. Points from the study as a whole: The authors later linked a missense DCLRE1C variant to TCR beta V- and J-gene trimming.

PCR used 60 Vbeta primers and 13 Jbeta primers. Generated by immunoSEQ multiplex PCR, the TCRdb table keeps only in-frame clones and is missing some. Here the sample spans fewer than 200,000 clones, 70% to 85% being singletons. CDR3 length: 14 residues. Germline trimming cut 5 bases from V and 3 bases from J; bases unmatched to any gene: 1. Germline V gene data show CDR1 as LNHNV and CDR2 as YYDKDF (reference sequence). As for this clone: Its antigen remains unknown.

The genes are TRBV15 and TRBJ2-5; 12 positions match TRBD2. The origin of this receptor is a human donor in good health. The specimen sequenced was PBMCs. This CDR3 reads CATSRTSGEETQYF. DNA of the CDR3: TGTGCCACCAGCCGGACTAGCGGGGAAGAGACCCAGTACTTC.